The 8 T cell receptor beta chains listed next were all sequenced from one sample in a study of T cells in Graves' hyperthyroidism and ophthalmopathy. TCR beta CDR3 sequences were amplified from RNA transcripts. During a first-round RT-PCR of the TCR CDR3, the HTBI primer set was used. TCRdb itself ran the multiplex PCR reads through MiXCR, one entry per CDR3 protein. The table has 450,000 to 650,000 distinct CDR3 sequences, 17% seen once; the top ten hold 17%. Sequenced input: blood. The receptors were sampled from a woman between 18 and 29 years old with Graves' ophthalmopathy.

Ten or more counts support this clonotype. The chain is built from TRBV2 and TRBJ2-6; 10 bases map to TRBD2. This CDR3 comprises 16 residues. V dropped 4 bases and J dropped 0; count of bases not matched to a gene: 0. CDR1 and CDR2 (germline): SNHLY, FYNNEI. CDR3 protein: CASSVAGGSGANVLTF. CDR3 bases: TGTGCCAGCAGTGTAGCGGGGGGCTCTGGGGCCAACGTCCTGACTTTC.

This clonotype was recorded many times. The rearrangement links TRBV18 to TRBJ1-4; the D is unclear. The CDR3 totals 14 residues. The germline V and J ends were trimmed by 3 bases and 1 base, with 6 bases remaining between them. The V gene's germline CDR1 is KGHSH and CDR2 LQKENI. The CDR3 DNA reads TGTGCCAGCTCACCGTGGGAAACTAATGAAAAACTGTTTTTT. Protein product: CASSPWETNEKLFF.

This clonotype was seen only a few times. This may stem from a read error, because a much larger clone lies one nucleotide away. Here the CDR3 DNA reads TGTGACTGGATGTCGGGGGGGAACACTGAAGCTTTCTTT. It encodes CDWMSGGNTEAFF. The gene calls are TRBV30 and TRBJ1-1; tentatively, D is TRBD1 (5 bases). The V gene's germline CDR1 is GTSNPN and CDR2 SVGIG (reference sequence). The CDR3 loop spans 13 amino acids.

This clonotype was seen only a few times. This sequence may be a read error, since a much larger clone differs from it by one base. The rearrangement links TRBV20-1 to TRBJ2-5; 7 bases map to TRBD1. J was trimmed by 7 bases and V by 6 bases; bases with no gene match: 11. Germline-derived CDR1 and CDR2 are DFQATT and SNEGSKA (reference sequence). The CDR3 has 13 amino acids. The CDR3 DNA follows: TGCAGTGCAGACGGACAGCCAGGGGGGACCCAGTACTTC. Protein: CSADGQPGGTQYF.

Ten or more counts support this clonotype. V gene TRBV28 combines with J gene TRBJ2-2; possibly TRBD2 for D (5 bases). Germline V gene data show CDR1 as MDHEN and CDR2 as SYDVKM. V was trimmed by 3 bases and J by 4 bases, leaving 12 bases between them. The CDR3 length is 15 residues. The CDR3 DNA reads TGTGCCAGCAGTTTTGCTCGGGCGGGCACCGGGGAGCTGTTTTTT. Its protein product is CASSFARAGTGELFF.

Only a few counts were recorded for this clonotype. The rearrangement links TRBV5-1 to TRBJ2-7; no reliable D call. The CDR3 extends over 15 amino acids. Between the trimmed V and J ends, which lost 2 bases and 1 base, there was a span of 13 bases. CDR1 and CDR2 from the germline V gene are SGHRS and YFSETQ. CDR3 nucleotides: TGCGCCAGCAGCTTTAACTCGGAACCGTCCTACGAGCAGTACTTC. Protein: CASSFNSEPSYEQYF.

This clonotype was seen ten or more times. V gene TRBV7-8 combines with J gene TRBJ2-7; TRBD2 might be the D (6 bases). CDR1 SGHVS and CDR2 FQNEAQ come from the germline V gene. This CDR3 is 18 amino acids long. Deletions cut 1 base from V and 2 bases from J, with 21 bases between. The CDR3 here is CASSLVSIRAGRTYEQYF. DNA for the CDR3: TGTGCCAGCAGCTTAGTAAGCATCCGGGCGGGACGCACCTACGAGCAGTACTTC. The variable domain in full, with the rest retrieved from reference TRBV7-8 and TRBJ2-7, is GAGVSQSPRYKVAKRGQDVALRCDPISGHVSLFWYQQALGQGPEFLTYFQNEAQLDKSGLPSDRFFAERPEGSVSTLKIQRTQQEDSAVYLCASSLVSIRAGRTYEQYFGPGTRLTVT.

In this sample, this clonotype turned up many times. V is TRBV6-1 and J is TRBJ1-2; D is perhaps TRBD1 (6 bases). Trimming took 5 bases from V and 6 from J, leaving 13 bases between them. This CDR3 is 13 amino acids long. The germline CDR1 and CDR2 sequences are MNHNS and SASEGT. CDR3 in DNA: TGTGCCAGCAGTTATTCAGGGGCTAATGGCTACACCTTC. This gives the protein CASSYSGANGYTF.